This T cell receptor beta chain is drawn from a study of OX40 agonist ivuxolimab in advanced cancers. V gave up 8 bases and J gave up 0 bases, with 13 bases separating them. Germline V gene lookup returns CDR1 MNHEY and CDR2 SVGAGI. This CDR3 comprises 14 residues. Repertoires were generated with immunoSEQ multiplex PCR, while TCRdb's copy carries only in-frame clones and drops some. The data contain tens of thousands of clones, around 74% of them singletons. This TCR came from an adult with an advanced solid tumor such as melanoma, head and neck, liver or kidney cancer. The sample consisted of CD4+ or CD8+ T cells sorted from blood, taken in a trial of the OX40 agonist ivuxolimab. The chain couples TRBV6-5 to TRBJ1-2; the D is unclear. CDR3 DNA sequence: TGTGCCAGCGGATGGACTGGTACTAACTATGGCTACACCTTC. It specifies CASGWTGTNYGYTF.